This is a list of T cell receptor beta chains from one sample in a study of blood T cell repertoires in COVID-19. The protocol was immunoSEQ multiplex PCR, while the TCRdb copy is restricted to in-frame clones and leaves out a portion. Of about 160,000 clones detected, roughly 87% appear once; the ten largest clones hold under 5%. The sequenced sample consisted of peripheral blood. These receptor sequences come from a woman in her sixties or seventies who had recovered from COVID-19. Both conserved end residues are part of each CDR3. The order of the fields is CDR3 DNA, CDR3 protein, clone size, V gene, J gene, D gene. D genes are given only for firm matches. A row's size may be missing; if present it is once, few, many or a size class.

DNA: TGTGCCAGCAGTGAGGGACACATGAACACTGAAGCTTTCTTT; CDR3: CASSEGHMNTEAFF; size: NA; V: TRBV2; J: TRBJ1-1; D: NA
DNA: TGCGCCAGCAGCCAAGATCCGGGGGGGCTTCTGAGCGGGGAGCTGTTTTTT; CDR3: CASSQDPGGLLSGELFF; size: NA; V: TRBV4-1; J: TRBJ2-2; D: TRBD2
DNA: TGCGCCAGCAGTGAAGGCGGGAGCTCCTACGAGCAGTACTTC; CDR3: CASSEGGSSYEQYF; size: few; V: TRBV10-1; J: TRBJ2-7; D: TRBD2
DNA: TGTGCCAGCAGCCCCAGCGGGGGGGCCCCAGATACGCAGTATTTT; CDR3: CASSPSGGAPDTQYF; size: NA; V: TRBV6-5; J: TRBJ2-3; D: TRBD2
DNA: TGTGCCAGCTCCAACAAAGACTATGGCTACACCTTC; CDR3: CASSNKDYGYTF; size: NA; V: TRBV18; J: TRBJ1-2; D: NA
DNA: TGTGCCAGCAGTTTGTGGGGCTTAGACAATGAGCAGTTCTTC; CDR3: CASSLWGLDNEQFF; size: NA; V: TRBV28; J: TRBJ2-1; D: NA
DNA: TGTGCCAGCACCAGGGGCCGGGGGTCAGCTAACTATGGCTACACCTTC; CDR3: CASTRGRGSANYGYTF; size: NA; V: TRBV7-9; J: TRBJ1-2; D: NA
DNA: TGTGCCAGTAGTATCCTCAGGGGTCAAGGGAACACTGAAGCTTTCTTT; CDR3: CASSILRGQGNTEAFF; size: NA; V: TRBV19; J: TRBJ1-1; D: NA
DNA: TGTGCCAGTAGTATGAGGGTCACAGATACGCAGTATTTT; CDR3: CASSMRVTDTQYF; size: NA; V: TRBV19; J: TRBJ2-3; D: NA
DNA: TGCGCCAGCAGCTTGCGGGACAACACAGATACGCAGTATTTT; CDR3: CASSLRDNTDTQYF; size: NA; V: TRBV5-1; J: TRBJ2-3; D: NA
DNA: TGTGCCAGCAGCGCCGGGACATTATTTAATTCACCCCTCCACTTT; CDR3: CASSAGTLFNSPLHF; size: NA; V: TRBV9; J: TRBJ1-6; D: NA
DNA: TGTGCCAGCAGCTTAGCCGGGGACAGCCAAGAAAAACTGTTTTTT; CDR3: CASSLAGDSQEKLFF; size: NA; V: TRBV7-9; J: TRBJ1-4; D: TRBD1
DNA: TGTGCCAGCAGCAGAGGGCGGGGCAGGACGAACAATGAGCAGTTCTTC; CDR3: CASSRGRGRTNNEQFF; size: NA; V: TRBV7-6; J: TRBJ2-1; D: NA
DNA: TGCGCCAGCCAGGACAACACGAACACCGGGGAGCTGTTTTTT; CDR3: CASQDNTNTGELFF; size: NA; V: TRBV5-1; J: TRBJ2-2; D: NA
DNA: TGTGCCAGTAGGGCAACCGACAGGGCTGCTAATGAAAAACTGTTTTTT; CDR3: CASRATDRAANEKLFF; size: NA; V: TRBV19; J: TRBJ1-4; D: TRBD1
DNA: TGCGCCAGCAGCTCTGACAGTTACACTGAAGCTTTCTTT; CDR3: CASSSDSYTEAFF; size: NA; V: TRBV5-1; J: TRBJ1-1; D: NA
DNA: TGTGCCAGCAGTCCCTCGGGAGGGGGGATCACCGGGGAGCTGTTTTTT; CDR3: CASSPSGGGITGELFF; size: NA; V: TRBV28; J: TRBJ2-2; D: TRBD2
DNA: TGTGCCAGCAATGTCTTGAACACCGGGGAGCTGTTTTTT; CDR3: CASNVLNTGELFF; size: NA; V: TRBV2; J: TRBJ2-2; D: NA
DNA: TGTGCCAGCAGCTTGCCAGGGGGCGGTGAAAAACTGTTTTTT; CDR3: CASSLPGGGEKLFF; size: NA; V: TRBV5-6; J: TRBJ1-4; D: TRBD1
DNA: TGCGCCAGCAGCCAAGTGGCGTTAGGGGGGCAGTTCTTC; CDR3: CASSQVALGGQFF; size: NA; V: TRBV4-1; J: TRBJ2-1; D: NA
DNA: TGCGCCAGCAGCCCGGGGGGTCGGGGGGCCGCCTACAATGAGCAGTTCTTC; CDR3: CASSPGGRGAAYNEQFF; size: NA; V: TRBV4-1; J: TRBJ2-1; D: NA
DNA: TGTGCCAGCAGCCAAGATTCGGGTAGCAATCAGCCCCAGCATTTT; CDR3: CASSQDSGSNQPQHF; size: NA; V: TRBV3-1/TRBV3-2; J: TRBJ1-5; D: NA
DNA: TGTGCCAGCAGTGTGACTAGCGGAGGGGGTGAGCAGTTCTTC; CDR3: CASSVTSGGGEQFF; size: few; V: TRBV2; J: TRBJ2-1; D: TRBD2
DNA: TGTGCCAGCAGCTTAGCGTTAGGGACAGAGAATTCACCCCTCCACTTT; CDR3: CASSLALGTENSPLHF; size: NA; V: TRBV7-6; J: TRBJ1-6; D: TRBD1
DNA: TGTGCCAGCAGAGGCACCCTTACAGGGGGCGACACAGATACGCAGTATTTT; CDR3: CASRGTLTGGDTDTQYF; size: NA; V: TRBV5-4; J: TRBJ2-3; D: TRBD1
DNA: TGTGCCAGCATGAAGGGACTGTCACTGGGGCACGAGCAGTACTTC; CDR3: CASMKGLSLGHEQYF; size: NA; V: TRBV2; J: TRBJ2-7; D: NA
DNA: TGTGCCAGCAGCAAAGCGGGGGGCGACTACAATGAGCAGTTCTTC; CDR3: CASSKAGGDYNEQFF; size: NA; V: TRBV6-5; J: TRBJ2-1; D: TRBD2
DNA: TGTGCCAGCAGTTTATTTGGCAGGAGCAATCAGCCCCAGCATTTT; CDR3: CASSLFGRSNQPQHF; size: NA; V: TRBV28; J: TRBJ1-5; D: NA
DNA: TGTGCCAGCAGCTCCAGGGGTAGCGGGGCCTACGAGCAGTACTTC; CDR3: CASSSRGSGAYEQYF; size: NA; V: TRBV7-9; J: TRBJ2-7; D: TRBD2
DNA: TGTGCCAGCTCACCACGGGGACAGATCTCCAATGAGCAGTTCTTC; CDR3: CASSPRGQISNEQFF; size: NA; V: TRBV18; J: TRBJ2-1; D: TRBD1
DNA: TGTGCCAGCGCTAGCGGGGCTAGCACAGATACGCAGTATTTT; CDR3: CASASGASTDTQYF; size: NA; V: TRBV6-5; J: TRBJ2-3; D: TRBD2
DNA: TGTGCCAGCAGGTCCCTAGCGGGGGGCACAGATACGCAGTATTTT; CDR3: CASRSLAGGTDTQYF; size: few; V: TRBV5-4; J: TRBJ2-3; D: TRBD2
DNA: TGCGCCAGCAGCCAAGAATTCCTTCCGGGACATCTGAGCTCTGGGGCCAACGTCCTGACTTTC; CDR3: CASSQEFLPGHLSSGANVLTF; size: NA; V: TRBV4-3; J: TRBJ2-6; D: NA
DNA: TGTGCCAGTATGTACGGGACAGGGTGGACCGGGGAGCTGTTTTTT; CDR3: CASMYGTGWTGELFF; size: NA; V: TRBV19; J: TRBJ2-2; D: TRBD1
DNA: TGTGCCAGCAGTTACCCGACGGACAGGGAAAAAGACACCATATATTTT; CDR3: CASSYPTDREKDTIYF; size: NA; V: TRBV6-5; J: TRBJ1-3; D: TRBD1
DNA: TGTGCCAGCAGCTGCTCGGACAGGGTGAATGGCTACACCTTC; CDR3: CASSCSDRVNGYTF; size: NA; V: TRBV6-2/TRBV6-3; J: TRBJ1-2; D: TRBD1
DNA: TGTGCCAGCAGTGAAGGGACAGGGGTTACTGAAGCTTTCTTT; CDR3: CASSEGTGVTEAFF; size: once; V: TRBV6-1; J: TRBJ1-1; D: TRBD1
DNA: TGCGCCAGCAGCTTGACTGACGGGGACTACGAGCAGTACTTC; CDR3: CASSLTDGDYEQYF; size: NA; V: TRBV5-1; J: TRBJ2-7; D: NA
DNA: TGTGCCAGCAGTCCCGCGGGCAGATCGAACACTGAAGCTTTCTTT; CDR3: CASSPAGRSNTEAFF; size: NA; V: TRBV6-5; J: TRBJ1-1; D: NA
DNA: TGTGCCATCAGTGCCACCCCGGCACAGGCTCTCTCTGGGGCCAACGTCCTGACTTTC; CDR3: CAISATPAQALSGANVLTF; size: NA; V: TRBV10-3; J: TRBJ2-6; D: NA
DNA: TGTGCCAGCAGTTTAATGGGGCTGACGGTCGTTTACGAGCAGTACTTC; CDR3: CASSLMGLTVVYEQYF; size: NA; V: TRBV28; J: TRBJ2-7; D: NA
DNA: TGTGCCAGCAGCTTAGGGGAGAACAATCAGCCCCAGCATTTT; CDR3: CASSLGENNQPQHF; size: NA; V: TRBV7-8; J: TRBJ1-5; D: NA
DNA: TGTGCCAGCAGCTCCCCGACTAGCGGGGGGGCCGGGGATACGCAGTATTTT; CDR3: CASSSPTSGGAGDTQYF; size: NA; V: TRBV7-9; J: TRBJ2-3; D: TRBD2
DNA: TGTGCCAGCAGCTTAGGAGCGGGGGCTAACACAGATACGCAGTATTTT; CDR3: CASSLGAGANTDTQYF; size: NA; V: TRBV11-2; J: TRBJ2-3; D: TRBD2
DNA: TGTGCCAGCAGCTTGGGGTGGAGAGCGAACACCGGGGAGCTGTTTTTT; CDR3: CASSLGWRANTGELFF; size: NA; V: TRBV5-4; J: TRBJ2-2; D: NA